The clone carrying this T cell receptor (beta chain) was counted a few times. MiXCR, applied by TCRdb to the RT-PCR reads, yields one record per CDR3 protein. The table lists about 780,000 distinct CDR3 sequences, approximately 17% of them singletons. This entry is derived from a study of response to subunit inactivated influenza vaccine. The CDR3 covers 14 residues. V was cut by 5 bases and J by 2 bases, with 10 bases left in between. Germline-derived CDR1 and CDR2 are SGHTA and FQGNSA. The receptor's source is a man aged 45-60 years who received an inactivated influenza vaccine. The chain employs TRBV7-2 and TRBJ1-5; tentative D call: TRBD1 (5 bases). Sample: PBMCs from blood, taken about 5 days after vaccination. CDR3 residues: CASSPDSGNQPQHF. As DNA, the CDR3 is TGTGCCAGCAGCCCAGACAGCGGCAATCAGCCCCAGCATTTT. The variable domain in full, with the rest retrieved from reference TRBV7-2 and TRBJ1-5, is GAGVSQSPSNKVTEKGKDVELRCDPISGHTALYWYRQSLGQGLEFLIYFQGNSAPDKSGLPSDRFSAERTGGSVSTLTIQRTQQEDSAVYLCASSPDSGNQPQHFGDGTRLSIL.